The 9 T cell receptor beta chains below were found in one sample sequenced in a study of blood T cell repertoires in COVID-19. Sequenced by immunoSEQ multiplex PCR; TCRdb stores in-frame clones only, minus some. Altogether about 340,000 clones are present, more than 85% being singletons, with the ten largest covering about 18%. Specimen: PBMCs or T cells enriched from blood (not recorded which). These receptor sequences come from a woman younger than 45 who had recovered from COVID-19.

The V and J genes are TRBV28 and TRBJ1-6; the D gene is possibly TRBD1 (5 bases). The germline CDR1 and CDR2 sequences are MDHEN and SYDVKM. Between the trimmed V and J ends, which lost 6 bases and 8 bases, there was a span of 8 bases. The CDR3 covers 12 residues. Here the CDR3 reads CASRWGDSPLHF. CDR3 nucleotide sequence: TGTGCCAGCAGATGGGGCGATTCACCCCTCCACTTT.

V is TRBV11-3 and J is TRBJ2-5; 8 nucleotides line up with TRBD2. The CDR3 is made up of 17 amino acids. V lost 3 bases to trimming and J lost 4 bases; unmatched junction nucleotides: 13. The germline gives CDR1 SGHNT, CDR2 YENEEA. The CDR3: CASSLRRGLGGRETQYF. The CDR3 DNA reads as TGTGCCAGCAGCTTGCGTAGGGGACTAGGGGGAAGAGAGACCCAGTACTTC. Looking up the rest from reference TRBV11-3 and TRBJ2-5 gives the full variable domain: EAGVVQSPRYKIIEKKQPVAFWCNPISGHNTLYWYLQNLGQGPELLIRYENEEAVDDSQLPKDRFSAERLKGVDSTLKIQPAELGDSAVYLCASSLRRGLGGRETQYFGPGTRLLVL.

DNA for the CDR3: TGTGCCAGCAGTGAAGGGCAGGGTATTAATTCACCCCTCCACTTT. This gives the protein CASSEGQGINSPLHF. The V gene is TRBV2, the J gene TRBJ1-6, with a possible D match to TRBD1 (5 bases). The CDR3 runs 15 residues. V lost 1 base and J lost 6, with 10 bases in between. Per germline, CDR1 SNHLY and CDR2 FYNNEI.

The chain carries TRBV10-3 and TRBJ2-7; TRBD1 agrees at 12 bases. From germline, CDR1 is ENHRY and CDR2 SYGVKD. The J segment lost 5 bases and the V segment lost 5 bases, leaving 4 bases of the junction unmatched. The CDR3 sequence is 14 residues long. CDR3 DNA sequence: TGTGCCATCAGTATGGGACAGGGGGCACACGAGCAGTACTTC. Translation: CAISMGQGAHEQYF.

This clone was seen only once. This chain uses TRBV18 with TRBJ1-2; 8 bases match TRBD1. Germline CDR1 reads KGHSH; CDR2 reads LQKENI. The CDR3 is made up of 13 amino acids. The V segment lost 6 bases and the J segment 4 bases; nucleotides outside the gene matches: 4. CDR3 residues: CASSWDRSYGYTF. CDR3 sequence (DNA): TGTGCCAGCTCGTGGGACAGGAGCTATGGCTACACCTTC.

V usage is TRBV7-3 and J usage is TRBJ1-5; D gene unclear. Germline values: CDR1 SGHTA, CDR2 FQGTGA. V was trimmed by 5 bases and J by 2 bases, leaving 13 bases between them. This CDR3 is 15 amino acids long. For the CDR3, the DNA is TGTGCCAGCAGCCCAGAGGGCAGAGGCAATCAGCCCCAGCATTTT. Encoded protein: CASSPEGRGNQPQHF.

This clone is a singleton in its sample. The chain uses TRBV16 and TRBJ2-1; D not resolved. The CDR3 is made up of 14 amino acids. Trimming shortened V by 2 bases and J by 4 bases, and 9 bases separated the two germline ends. Germline V CDR1 and CDR2: KGHSY, FQNENV. CDR3 amino acids: CASSQRSLYNEQFF. Written as DNA, the CDR3 is TGTGCCAGCAGCCAACGTAGCCTATACAATGAGCAGTTCTTC.

The chain joins TRBV7-8 to TRBJ2-3, with 9 bases lining up with TRBD2. V trimming: 4 bases; J trimming: 3 bases; junction bases outside the gene matches: 14. The germline CDR1 and CDR2 sequences are SGHVS and FQNEAQ. The length of the CDR3 is 18 residues. For the CDR3, the DNA is TGTGCCAGCAGCTCGGACTATGCTAGCGGGAAAGCAACAGATACGCAGTATTTT. Its translation is CASSSDYASGKATDTQYF. Based on the CDR3 plus reference TRBV7-8 and TRBJ2-3, the full variable domain is GAGVSQSPRYKVAKRGQDVALRCDPISGHVSLFWYQQALGQGPEFLTYFQNEAQLDKSGLPSDRFFAERPEGSVSTLKIQRTQQEDSAVYLCASSSDYASGKATDTQYFGPGTRLTVL.

This chain uses TRBV5-1 with TRBJ1-2; TRBD1 aligns across 11 bases. J gave up 6 bases and V 2 bases, and 3 bases lay outside the gene matches. The germline gives CDR1 SGHRS, CDR2 YFSETQ. The length of the CDR3 is 14 residues. The CDR3 nucleotides are TGCGCCAGCAGCTTAACGGGACAGGGGGATGGCTACACCTTC. This translates into CASSLTGQGDGYTF.